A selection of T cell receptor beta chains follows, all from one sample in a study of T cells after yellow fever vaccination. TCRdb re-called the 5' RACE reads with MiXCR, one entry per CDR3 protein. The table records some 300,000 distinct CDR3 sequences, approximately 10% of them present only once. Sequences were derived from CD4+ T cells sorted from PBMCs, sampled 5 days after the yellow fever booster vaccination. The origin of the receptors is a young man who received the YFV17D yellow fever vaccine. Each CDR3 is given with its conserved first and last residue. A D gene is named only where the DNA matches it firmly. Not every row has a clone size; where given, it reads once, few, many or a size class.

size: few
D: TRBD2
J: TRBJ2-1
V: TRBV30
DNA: TGTGCCTGTAGGTTGGGGGGGGGCAATGAGCAGTTCTTC
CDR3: CACRLGGGNEQFF

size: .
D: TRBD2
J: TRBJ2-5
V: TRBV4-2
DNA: TGTGCCAGCAGCCAAGTCTCTAGCGGGGGCCCCCAAGAGACCCAGTACTTC
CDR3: CASSQVSSGGPQETQYF

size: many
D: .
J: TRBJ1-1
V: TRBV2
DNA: TGTGCCAGCAGTGCACAGCTGAACACTGAAGCTTTCTTT
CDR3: CASSAQLNTEAFF

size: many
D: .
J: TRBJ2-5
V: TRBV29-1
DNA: TGCAGCGTGGAACCGGGACGCGAGACCCAGTACTTC
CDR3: CSVEPGRETQYF

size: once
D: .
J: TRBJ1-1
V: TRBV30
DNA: TGTGCCCGGGGTCGGCTGACCCTTGAAGCTTTCTTT
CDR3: CARGRLTLEAFF

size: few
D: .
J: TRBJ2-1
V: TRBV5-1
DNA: TGCGCCAGCAGCTTGGCCGCTGCCACCTACAATGAGCAGTTCTTC
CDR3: CASSLAAATYNEQFF

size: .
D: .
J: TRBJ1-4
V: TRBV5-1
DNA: TGCGCCAGCAGCTTGGGGGATAAGGTGGAAAAACTGTTTTTT
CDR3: CASSLGDKVEKLFF

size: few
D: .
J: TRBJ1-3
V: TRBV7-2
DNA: TGTGCCAGCAGCTTAGGGGCAAATGGAAACACCATATATTTT
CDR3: CASSLGANGNTIYF

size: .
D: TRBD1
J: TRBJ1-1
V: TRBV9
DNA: TGTGCCAGCAGCGTATGGGGGGGGGACAGTTCGACTGAAGCTTTCTTT
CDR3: CASSVWGGDSSTEAFF

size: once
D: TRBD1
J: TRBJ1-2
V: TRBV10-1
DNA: TGCGCCAGTTCCACGGGACAGCTCTATGGCTACACCTTC
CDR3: CASSTGQLYGYTF

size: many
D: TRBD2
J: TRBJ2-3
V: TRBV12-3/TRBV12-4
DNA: TGTGCCAGCAGTTTATGGCGGGGGGGCACAGATACGCAGTATTTT
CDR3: CASSLWRGGTDTQYF

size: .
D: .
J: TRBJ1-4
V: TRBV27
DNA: TGTGCCAGCAGCAGGGTGAATGAAAAACTGTTTTTT
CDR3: CASSRVNEKLFF

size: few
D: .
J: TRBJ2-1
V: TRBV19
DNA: TGTGCCAGTAGTATAGGTGCAGGGACTGAGCAGTTCTTC
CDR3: CASSIGAGTEQFF

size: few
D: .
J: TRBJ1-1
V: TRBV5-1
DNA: TGCGCCAGCAGCTTGGGCGTTGGCCGGAACACTGAAGCTTTCTTT
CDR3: CASSLGVGRNTEAFF

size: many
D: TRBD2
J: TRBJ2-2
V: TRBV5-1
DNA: TGCGCCAGCAGCACCGGACTAGCGGGGGGCGTCACCGGGGAGCTGTTTTTT
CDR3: CASSTGLAGGVTGELFF

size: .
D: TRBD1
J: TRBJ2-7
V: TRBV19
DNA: TGTGCCAGTACCGGGACAGGAAAATACGAGCAGTACTTC
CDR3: CASTGTGKYEQYF

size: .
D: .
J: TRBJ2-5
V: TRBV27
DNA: TGTGCCAGCAGTTTCGGGGCCTCCGGGGAGACCCAGTACTTC
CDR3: CASSFGASGETQYF

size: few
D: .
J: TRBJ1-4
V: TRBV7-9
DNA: TGTGCCAGCAGCTTAAACGGGCGCGGAGAAAAACTGTTTTTT
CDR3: CASSLNGRGEKLFF

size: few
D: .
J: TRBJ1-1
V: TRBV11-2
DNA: TGTGCCAGCAGCCTGCAAGGGCTGGAAGCTTTCTTT
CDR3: CASSLQGLEAFF

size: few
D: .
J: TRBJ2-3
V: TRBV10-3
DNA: TGTGCCATCAGTGAGCGGGCCGTCGAGGATACGCAGTATTTT
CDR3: CAISERAVEDTQYF

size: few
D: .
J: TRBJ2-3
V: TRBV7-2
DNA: TGTGCCAGCAGCTCAACTAGATTGGCAGATACGCAGTATTTT
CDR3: CASSSTRLADTQYF

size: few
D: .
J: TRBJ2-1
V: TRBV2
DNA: TGTGCCAGCACCAGGACAGAAGTTTTGGATGAGCAGTTCTTC
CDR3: CASTRTEVLDEQFF

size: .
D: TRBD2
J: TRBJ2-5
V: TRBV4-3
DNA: TGCGCCAGCAGCCAAGATGGGGGTTGGGGGGGAGAGACCCAGTACTTC
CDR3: CASSQDGGWGGETQYF

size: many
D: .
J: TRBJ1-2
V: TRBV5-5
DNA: TGTGCCAGCAGCTTAACAGTTCCATATGGCTACACCTTC
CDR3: CASSLTVPYGYTF

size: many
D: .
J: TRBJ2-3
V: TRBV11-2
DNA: TGTGCCAGCAGCTCCTGGGGGGCGGCCAACACAGATACGCAGTATTTT
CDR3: CASSSWGAANTDTQYF

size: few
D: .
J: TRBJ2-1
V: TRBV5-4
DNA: TGTGCCAGCAGCTTGGAGGCCGTCAGGGTCGGTGAGCAGTTCTTC
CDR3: CASSLEAVRVGEQFF

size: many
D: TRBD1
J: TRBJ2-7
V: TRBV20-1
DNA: TGCAGTGCTAGTTTGGGACAGGGGAGAAACGAGCAGTACTTC
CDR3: CSASLGQGRNEQYF

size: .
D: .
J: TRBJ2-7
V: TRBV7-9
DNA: TGTGCCAGCAGCTCAACTAGCTCTGTGTCCTACGAGCAGTACTTC
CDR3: CASSSTSSVSYEQYF

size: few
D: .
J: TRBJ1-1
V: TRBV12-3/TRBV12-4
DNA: TGTGCCAGCAGTCCCCCCGGGACGTTGAACACTGAAGCTTTCTTT
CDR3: CASSPPGTLNTEAFF

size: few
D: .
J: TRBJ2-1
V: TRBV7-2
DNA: TGTGCCAGCAGCTTTTGGACTGGGCAAGGGGGGGAGCAGTTCTTC
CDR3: CASSFWTGQGGEQFF

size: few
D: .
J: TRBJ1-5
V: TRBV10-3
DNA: TGTGCCATCAGTGACGGGTTGGGCAATCAGCCCCAGCATTTT
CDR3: CAISDGLGNQPQHF

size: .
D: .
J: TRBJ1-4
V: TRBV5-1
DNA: TGCGCCAGCAGCTTTGCAGGGATTACTAATGAAAAACTGTTTTTT
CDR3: CASSFAGITNEKLFF

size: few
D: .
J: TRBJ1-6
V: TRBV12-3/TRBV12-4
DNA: TGTGCCAGCCTTCTTCAGGGTTCACCCCTCCACTTT
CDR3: CASLLQGSPLHF

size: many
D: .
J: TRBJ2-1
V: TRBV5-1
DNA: TGCGCCAGCAGCCCCCTGCCTGGGGAGGCTGAGCAGTTCTTC
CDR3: CASSPLPGEAEQFF

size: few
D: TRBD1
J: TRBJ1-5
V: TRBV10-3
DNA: TGTGCCATCAGTGATTCTTGGGACAGGGGGCCGAATCAGCCCCAGCATTTT
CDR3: CAISDSWDRGPNQPQHF

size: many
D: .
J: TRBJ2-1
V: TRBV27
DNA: TGTGCCAGCACCGGGGGATACAATGAGCAGTTCTTC
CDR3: CASTGGYNEQFF

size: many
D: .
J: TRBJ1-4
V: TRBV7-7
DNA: TGTGCTAGCAGCAGGGACATTCGCGAAAAACTGTTTTTT
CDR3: CASSRDIREKLFF

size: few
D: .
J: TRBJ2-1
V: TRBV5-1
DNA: TGCGCCAGCAGCTTGGAGACCCTTAAAGGGGGTGAGCAGTTCTTC
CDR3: CASSLETLKGGEQFF

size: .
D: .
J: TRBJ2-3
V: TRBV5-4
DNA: TGTGCCAGCAGCTCAATGACTCCTCCCACAGGCACAGATACGCAGTATTTT
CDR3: CASSSMTPPTGTDTQYF

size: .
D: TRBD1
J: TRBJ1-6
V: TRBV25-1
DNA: TGTGCCAGCAGTGAAGCAGGGCAGGGGGCGATCTGGTCACCCCTCCACTTT
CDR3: CASSEAGQGAIWSPLHF

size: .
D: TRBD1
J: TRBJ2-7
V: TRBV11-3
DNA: TGTGCCAGCAGCGCCTCCGGGACAGGGCACCAGCAGTACTTC
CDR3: CASSASGTGHQQYF

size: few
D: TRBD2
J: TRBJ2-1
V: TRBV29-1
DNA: TGCAGCGTTGAATTAGCGGGGTTGAATGAGCAGTTCTTC
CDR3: CSVELAGLNEQFF

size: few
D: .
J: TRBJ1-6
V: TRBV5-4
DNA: TGTGCCAGCAGCTTGGCAGGGGCGCGGGGTGGCAATTCACCCCTCCACTTT
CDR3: CASSLAGARGGNSPLHF

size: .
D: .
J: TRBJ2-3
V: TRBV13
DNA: TGTGCCAGCAGGGCCGGGACGACGGAAGATACGCAGTATTTT
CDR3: CASRAGTTEDTQYF

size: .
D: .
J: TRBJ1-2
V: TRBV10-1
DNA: TGCGCCAGGACGGGACGACGCCTCTATGGCTACACCTTC
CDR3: CARTGRRLYGYTF

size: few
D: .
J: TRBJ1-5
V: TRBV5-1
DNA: TGCGCCAGCAGCCCCACCCCGGGCAATCAGCCCCAGCATTTT
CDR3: CASSPTPGNQPQHF